The entry below gives a single T cell receptor beta chain sequence along with its context. This specimen belongs to a study of shared clonotypes between healthy human individuals. CDR3 length: 13 amino acids. CDR1 SEHNR and CDR2 FQNEAQ come from the germline V gene (reference sequence). V was clipped by 1 base and J by 8 bases, with 8 bases between them. TCRdb's copy holds only in-frame clones and misses some; the assay was immunoSEQ multiplex PCR. The table lists 2 million to 2.5 million clones, approximately 90% of them singletons. Input material: naive CD4+ T cells from PBMCs. Subset described: CD45RA+ positively selected. This sequence was found in a man aged 18 to 30 in good health. Some clones in this sample may be carry-over from other donors' samples. V gene TRBV7-9 combines with J gene TRBJ1-4; D is unresolved. CDR3 nucleotides: TGTGCCAGCAGCTTAGATATTGCCGAAAAACTGTTTTTT. As protein: CASSLDIAEKLFF.